These 2 T cell receptor beta chains came from one sample sequenced in a study of cytomegalovirus exposure and HLA in healthy donors. The PCR employed 60 Vbeta primers together with 13 Jbeta primers. Sequenced by immunoSEQ multiplex PCR; TCRdb stores in-frame clones only, minus some. The sample carries about 120,000 clones, under 80% recorded once. The source material was PBMCs. The source of these receptors is a man in his sixties in good health and CMV-seropositive.

The chain couples TRBV5-1 to TRBJ1-1; TRBD1 aligns across 10 bases. Germline V gene data show CDR1 as SGHRS and CDR2 as YFSETQ. The trim removed 4 bases at V and 1 base at J, leaving 1 base unmatched. CDR3 length: 14 residues. This chain's CDR3 is CASSRQGANTEAFF. The CDR3 region has the DNA TGCGCCAGCAGCCGACAGGGGGCGAACACTGAAGCTTTCTTT.

V is TRBV2 and J is TRBJ1-6; D is ambiguous. Trimming pared 2 bases from V and 9 bases from J, leaving 8 bases between. CDR3 length: 13 residues. Looked up from germline, CDR1 is SNHLY and CDR2 is FYNNEI. CDR3: CASSEWERSPLHF. The DNA for the CDR3 is TGTGCCAGCAGTGAATGGGAGCGTTCACCCCTCCACTTT.